These 21 T cell receptor beta chains were all obtained from the same sample, sequenced in a study. TCRdb used MiXCR to reprocess the RT-PCR reads, holding one entry per CDR3 protein. The repertoire holds about 6,500 distinct CDR3 sequences, with roughly 92% as singletons. Sample: memory CD4+ T cells from blood. These receptors came from a female donor in good health, serving as a healthy control.

In the case of this clonotype: This beta chain is a stray read from a library made for alpha chains; its abundance is not meaningful. This sequence joins TRBV29-1 and TRBJ2-7, with a possible D match to TRBD1 (5 bases). CDR3 size: 15 residues. CDR1 and CDR2 from the germline V gene are SQVTM and ANQGSEA. V was trimmed by 5 bases and J by 4 bases, leaving 21 bases between them. The CDR3 sequence is CSVKGFETVSYEQYF. CDR3 bases: TGCAGCGTTAAGGGATTCGAGACAGTATCATACGAGCAGTACTTC.

Notes on this clonotype: Within a library made for alpha chains, this beta chain is off target, and its count is uninformative. The J gene is TRBJ2-7, the V gene TRBV20-1, with 7 bases identical to TRBD2. Germline V gives CDR1 DFQATT, CDR2 SNEGSKA (reference sequence). There are 15 residues in the CDR3. V was pared by 4 bases and J by 0 bases, with 9 bases of the junction left unmatched. CDR3 sequence (DNA): TGCAGTGCTATCCCCCCTACTAGCGACTCCTACGAGCAGTACTTC. This gives the protein CSAIPPTSDSYEQYF.

To note about this clonotype: As an off-target read in a library built for alpha chains, this beta chain has a frequency of little significance. This sequence joins TRBV15 and TRBJ2-1, with D uncertain. The V end lost 0 bases, the J end lost 7 bases, and 7 bases lay between the germline ends. The CDR3 runs to 13 residues. Germline V CDR1 and CDR2: LNHNV, YYDKDF (reference sequence). CDR3 DNA sequence: TGTGCCACCAGCAGAGATTTGACTAATGAGCAGTTCTTC. Its translation: CATSRDLTNEQFF. Using reference TRBV15 and TRBJ2-1 for the parts outside the CDR3, the full variable domain is DAMVIQNPRYQVTQFGKPVTLSCSQTLNHNVMYWYQQKSSQAPKLLFHYYDKDFNNEADTPDNFQSRRPNTSFCFLDIRSPGLGDTAMYLCATSRDLTNEQFFGPGTRLTVL.

About this clonotype itself: This beta chain turned up in a library designed for alpha chains; as an off-target read, its abundance says little. DNA for the CDR3: TGTGCCAGCAGCCCAACTAGCCCCGAGCAGTACTTC. Its translation is CASSPTSPEQYF. The chain recombines TRBV7-9 with TRBJ2-7; tentative D call: TRBD2 (6 bases). Trimming pared 5 bases from V and 6 bases from J, leaving 11 bases between. The CDR3 has 12 residues. Germline CDR1 and CDR2: SEHNR and FQNEAQ (reference sequence).

A word on this clonotype: This beta chain is off target for a library built for alpha chains, so its abundance means little. The gene calls are TRBV20-1 and TRBJ1-6; maybe TRBD1 (5 bases). The CDR3 is 13 residues long. Germline-derived CDR1 and CDR2 are DFQATT and SNEGSKA (reference sequence). V gave up 1 base and J gave up 10 bases, with 11 bases separating them. The CDR3 nucleotides are TGCAGTGCTAGAGGAGCAGGGAACTCACCCCTCCACTTT. It encodes CSARGAGNSPLHF.

Remarks on this clonotype: This beta chain is a stray sequence in a library constructed for alpha chains; its clone size is not meaningful. V gene TRBV15 combines with J gene TRBJ2-3, with D tentatively TRBD1 or TRBD2 (5 bases each). In germline, CDR1 is LNHNV, CDR2 YYDKDF (reference sequence). The length of the CDR3 is 14 residues. With 3 bases removed from V and 6 bases from J, the gap between germline ends came to 13 bases. CDR3 nucleotide sequence: TGTGCCACCAGCAGGTCCGGGGCCTTGGATACGCAGTATTTT. Residues: CATSRSGALDTQYF. Full variable domain (outside the CDR3, taken from reference TRBV15 and TRBJ2-3): DAMVIQNPRYQVTQFGKPVTLSCSQTLNHNVMYWYQQKSSQAPKLLFHYYDKDFNNEADTPDNFQSRRPNTSFCFLDIRSPGLGDTAMYLCATSRSGALDTQYFGPGTRLTVL.

As to this clonotype: The library was designed around alpha chains, so this beta chain is a stray read whose abundance carries little weight. The CDR3 coding sequence is TGTGCCAGCACCGAACGGACAGCCGATCAGCCCCAGCATTTT. Translation: CASTERTADQPQHF. The V and J genes are TRBV7-8 and TRBJ1-5; D is possibly TRBD1 (6 bases). The CDR3 is 14 amino acids. V lost 7 bases, J lost 5 bases, and 15 bases lay in between. The germline CDR1 and CDR2 sequences are SGHVS and FQNEAQ. Full variable domain (remainder filled in from reference TRBV7-8 and TRBJ1-5): GAGVSQSPRYKVAKRGQDVALRCDPISGHVSLFWYQQALGQGPEFLTYFQNEAQLDKSGLPSDRFFAERPEGSVSTLKIQRTQQEDSAVYLCASTERTADQPQHFGDGTRLSIL.

Note on this clonotype: For a library built for alpha chains, this beta chain is a stray read; little rests on its size. The chain is built from TRBV11-2 and TRBJ2-4; 10 bases line up with TRBD2. After removal of 2 bases from V and 7 bases from J, the junction contained 8 bases not matched to a gene. Germline loops: CDR1 SGHAT, CDR2 FQNNGV. This CDR3 is built from 16 residues. This CDR3 reads CASSLFSSGSGNIQYF. CDR3 coding DNA: TGTGCCAGCAGCTTATTCTCTAGCGGGAGCGGGAACATTCAGTACTTC.

This clonotype has only one observation. This beta chain is an off-target read within a library intended for alpha chains, so its frequency means little. The chain couples TRBV7-2 to TRBJ2-7; a weak D match, TRBD2 (5 bases). Germline V gives CDR1 SGHTA, CDR2 FQGNSA. V was shortened by 6 bases and J by 0 bases, with 12 bases between the two germline ends. The CDR3 loop spans 14 amino acids. The CDR3 reads CASSSARDSYEQYF. DNA of the CDR3: TGTGCCAGCAGTTCCGCACGGGACTCCTACGAGCAGTACTTC.

A remark on this clonotype: This beta chain is an unintended read in a library built for alpha chains; its size means little. This chain links TRBV6-5 with TRBJ1-6, with 8 bases that match TRBD1. This CDR3 is 16 amino acids long. Germline V gene data show CDR1 as MNHEY and CDR2 as SVGAGI. Trimming at V came to 4 bases and at J to 9 bases, leaving 11 bases not matched to a gene. The CDR3 spells CASSLRSGTGGSPLHF. CDR3 coding DNA: TGTGCCAGCAGTTTACGGAGCGGGACAGGTGGTTCACCCCTCCACTTT.

A word on this clonotype: This beta chain represents an off-target read in a library built for alpha chains; its size is of limited meaning. This chain joins TRBV7-2 and TRBJ2-1; no clear D gene. The CDR3 is made up of 13 amino acids. Germline CDR1 and CDR2: SGHTA and FQGNSA. V was pared by 7 bases and J by 7 bases, with 14 bases between. The CDR3 DNA reads TGTGCCAGCAACCCTAGATGGACGAATGAGCAGTTCTTC. Encoded protein: CASNPRWTNEQFF.

As to this clonotype: In a library made to pick up alpha chains, this beta chain is a stray read with a size that means little. The chain joins TRBV6-2 or TRBV6-3 to TRBJ2-5, with 8 bases aligning to TRBD1. V gave up 6 bases and J gave up 3 bases; unmatched junction bases: 9. Germline assignment: CDR1 MNHEY and CDR2 SVGEGT. CDR3 length equals 15 residues. The CDR3 nucleotides are TGTGCCAGCAGCCCACGACAGGGGACGAAAGAGACCCAGTACTTC. Protein sequence: CASSPRQGTKETQYF.

Details on this clonotype: The library was prepared for alpha chains; this beta chain is a stray read, so its frequency means little. The J gene is TRBJ2-7, the V gene TRBV2; D uncertain. The CDR3 runs to 11 residues. Germline values: CDR1 SNHLY, CDR2 FYNNEI. The V end lost 11 bases, the J end lost 6 bases, and 14 bases lay between the germline ends. The CDR3 region is CAGWGGLEQYF. CDR3 nucleotide sequence: TGTGCCGGGTGGGGTGGCCTCGAGCAGTACTTC.

For this clonotype: This beta chain appears as a stray read in a library generated for alpha chains; its size is not informative. The DNA for the CDR3 is TGCAGTGCTAGTAGGGAAGCGGGAGCGGGCACAGATACGCAGTATTTT. Translated, it gives CSASREAGAGTDTQYF. The chain employs TRBV20-1 and TRBJ2-3, with 8 bases identical to TRBD2. CDR1 and CDR2 (germline): DFQATT, SNEGSKA (reference sequence). The junction had 9 bases not matched to a gene; V was cut back by 3 bases and J by 1 base. This CDR3 spans 16 amino acids.

Concerning this clonotype: Found in a library prepared for alpha chains, this beta chain is an off-target read, and its abundance has little meaning. V and J are TRBV4-3 and TRBJ1-2; D may be TRBD1 (5 bases). V lost 1 base and J lost 4, with 7 bases in between. The CDR3 covers 13 residues. Germline V CDR1 and CDR2: LGHNA, YSLEER. CDR3 sequence reads: CASSQVGVYGYTF. CDR3 in DNA: TGCGCCAGCAGCCAAGTGGGGGTCTATGGCTACACCTTC.

Regarding this clonotype: In a library made to pick up alpha chains, this beta chain is a stray read with a size that means little. This chain connects TRBV20-1 to TRBJ2-3; TRBD2 agrees at 12 bases. The germline V gene encodes CDR1 DFQATT and CDR2 SNEGSKA (reference sequence). Germline trimming cut 1 base from V and 2 bases from J; bases unmatched to any gene: 4. There are 16 residues in the CDR3. The CDR3 protein is CSARGLAGDPTDTQYF. The CDR3 region has the DNA TGCAGTGCTAGAGGACTAGCGGGGGACCCCACAGATACGCAGTATTTT.

As for this clonotype: This beta chain turned up in a library designed for alpha chains; as an off-target read, its abundance says little. The chain has TRBV20-1 and TRBJ1-1; tentative D call: TRBD1 (6 bases). CDR1 and CDR2 from the germline V gene are DFQATT and SNEGSKA (reference sequence). Deletions cut 3 bases from V and 5 bases from J, with 10 bases between. CDR3 size: 12 residues. The CDR3 DNA reads as TGCAGTGCTAGGGGCAGGGGAACTGAAGCTTTCTTT. This codes for CSARGRGTEAFF.

To note about this clonotype: Found in a library prepared for alpha chains, this beta chain is an off-target read, and its abundance has little meaning. Here the CDR3 reads CSARTWDTQYF. CDR3 nucleotides: TGCAGTGCTAGGACCTGGGATACGCAGTATTTT. The V call is TRBV20-1, the J call TRBJ2-3; D gene unclear. This CDR3 has 11 amino acids. Between the trimmed V and J ends, which lost 3 bases and 6 bases, there was a span of 7 bases. Germline CDR1 reads DFQATT; CDR2 reads SNEGSKA (reference sequence).

As for this clonotype: This beta chain is a stray sequence in a library constructed for alpha chains; its clone size is not meaningful. This chain connects TRBV29-1 to TRBJ2-2; D might be TRBD2 (6 bases). The germline V and J ends were trimmed by 4 bases and 6 bases, with 9 bases remaining between them. Germline V gene lookup returns CDR1 SQVTM and CDR2 ANQGSEA. The CDR3 has 12 amino acids. CDR3 sequence: CSVGWRAGELFF. The CDR3 coding sequence is TGCAGCGTTGGATGGAGGGCCGGGGAGCTGTTTTTT.

Points on this clonotype: Because this beta chain is a stray read in a library intended to capture alpha chains, its abundance should not be given much weight. This chain joins TRBV20-1 and TRBJ2-5; 11 nucleotides match TRBD2. Trimming removed 6 bases from V and 9 bases from J; junction bases left unmatched: 15. The length of the CDR3 is 15 residues. From germline, CDR1 is DFQATT and CDR2 SNEGSKA (reference sequence). CDR3 sequence: CSATPGLAERGPQYF. The CDR3 nucleotides are TGCAGTGCAACCCCGGGACTAGCGGAAAGGGGGCCCCAGTACTTC.

The sample holds a few counts of this clonotype. This beta chain is an unintended read in a library built for alpha chains; its size means little. The CDR3, as DNA: TGTGCCAGCAGCGTAACTCACACCGGGGAGCTGTTTTTT. It specifies CASSVTHTGELFF. The chain has TRBV9 and TRBJ2-2, with unresolved D. Trimming stripped 1 base from V and 3 bases from J, with 4 bases between. Germline values: CDR1 SGDLS, CDR2 YYNGEE. The CDR3 runs 13 residues.